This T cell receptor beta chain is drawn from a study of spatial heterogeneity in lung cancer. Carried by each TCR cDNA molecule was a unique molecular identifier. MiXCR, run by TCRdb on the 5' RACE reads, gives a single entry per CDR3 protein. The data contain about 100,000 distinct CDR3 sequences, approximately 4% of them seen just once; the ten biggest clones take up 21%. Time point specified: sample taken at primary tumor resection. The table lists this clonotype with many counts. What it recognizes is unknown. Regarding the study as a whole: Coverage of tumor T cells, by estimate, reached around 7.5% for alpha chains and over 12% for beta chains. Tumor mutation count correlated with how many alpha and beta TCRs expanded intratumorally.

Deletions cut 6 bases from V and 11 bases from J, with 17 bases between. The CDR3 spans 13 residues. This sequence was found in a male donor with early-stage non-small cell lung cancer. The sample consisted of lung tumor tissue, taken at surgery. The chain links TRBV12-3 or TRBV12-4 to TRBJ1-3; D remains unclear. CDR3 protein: CASSRNALTSIYF. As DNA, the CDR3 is TGTGCCAGCAGCCGGAACGCCCTGACATCCATATATTTT.